Listed here is a single T cell receptor beta chain. The V end was cut by 6 bases, the J end by 4 bases, with 15 bases between. The CDR3 is 14 amino acids. Germline V gene sequence: CDR1 ENHRY, CDR2 SYGVKD. The record originates from a study of Tregs in tolerant kidney transplant recipients. Only in-frame clones appear in the TCRdb table, and some are missing; sequencing was by immunoSEQ multiplex PCR. The data hold about 20,000 clones, with 75% to 85% observed a single time. The source of this sequence is a human donor in good health. Sequencing was done on a sample of Tregs from blood. The gene calls are TRBV10-3 and TRBJ2-5, with D perhaps matching TRBD2 (7 bases). Here the CDR3 DNA reads TGTGCCATCAGCCCGGGGGGCGGGGGAGAGACCCAGTACTTC. Its translation: CAISPGGGGETQYF.